A selection of T cell receptor beta chains follows, all from one sample in a study of CD8+ T cells in alopecia areata. TCRdb's copy holds only in-frame clones and misses some; the assay was immunoSEQ multiplex PCR. The sample lists about 140,000 clones; more than 85% were seen once. The source was CD8+ T cells sorted from blood, collected at week 4, from a patient treated with tofacitinib. The receptors originated from a human donor with alopecia areata. CDR3s include the opening cysteine and the closing phenylalanine or tryptophan. D genes are given only for firm matches. Clone size is given for some rows only: seen once, a few or many times, or a class if the clone is expanded.

CDR3: CSARQVREQYF
DNA: TGCAGTGCTAGACAGGTTCGGGAGCAGTACTTC
V: TRBV20-1
D: NA
J: TRBJ2-5
size: NA

CDR3: CSVEVTGVMGEQFF
DNA: TGCAGCGTTGAAGTTACAGGGGTAATGGGTGAGCAGTTCTTC
V: TRBV29-1
D: TRBD1
J: TRBJ2-1
size: few

CDR3: CASFRVWTGELFF
DNA: TGTGCCAGCTTCAGGGTCTGGACCGGGGAGCTGTTTTTT
V: TRBV27
D: NA
J: TRBJ2-2
size: NA

CDR3: CASPRCLPLLAKNIQYF
DNA: TGTGCCTCCCCCCGTTGCCTCCCCTTACTAGCCAAAAACATTCAGTACTTC
V: TRBV30
D: NA
J: TRBJ2-4
size: NA

CDR3: CASSFSTSYEQYF
DNA: TGCGCCAGCAGCTTTTCGACCTCCTACGAGCAGTACTTC
V: TRBV5-1
D: NA
J: TRBJ2-7
size: once

CDR3: CASSWTAGATNEQFF
DNA: TGTGCCAGCAGTTGGACGGCCGGGGCCACGAATGAGCAGTTCTTC
V: TRBV6-5
D: NA
J: TRBJ2-1
size: NA

CDR3: CASSSGADEQYF
DNA: TGTGCCAGCAGCTCAGGAGCCGACGAGCAGTACTTC
V: TRBV5-6
D: NA
J: TRBJ2-7
size: NA

CDR3: CASSHTAGTSGRYEQYF
DNA: TGCGCCAGCAGCCATACAGCCGGGACTAGCGGGAGGTACGAGCAGTACTTC
V: TRBV4-1
D: TRBD2
J: TRBJ2-7
size: NA

CDR3: CSGRGPGLAGGSYNEQFF
DNA: TGCAGCGGCCGAGGCCCTGGACTAGCGGGGGGCTCCTACAATGAGCAGTTCTTC
V: TRBV29-1
D: TRBD2
J: TRBJ2-1
size: NA

CDR3: CAWSVDGSGYGYTF
DNA: TGTGCCTGGAGTGTCGATGGGTCCGGCTATGGCTACACCTTC
V: TRBV30
D: NA
J: TRBJ1-2
size: NA

CDR3: CSVESVWENNEQFF
DNA: TGCAGCGTTGAAAGTGTATGGGAGAACAATGAGCAGTTCTTC
V: TRBV29-1
D: NA
J: TRBJ2-1
size: NA

CDR3: CASRLANYNEQFF
DNA: TGTGCCAGCAGACTAGCAAACTACAATGAGCAGTTCTTC
V: TRBV25-1
D: NA
J: TRBJ2-1
size: NA

CDR3: CASSSDSGGIYNEQFF
DNA: TGTGCCAGCAGCTCCGATAGCGGGGGAATCTACAATGAGCAGTTCTTC
V: TRBV7-9
D: TRBD2
J: TRBJ2-1
size: NA

CDR3: CASSQDRGLAFF
DNA: TGCGCCAGCAGCCAAGATCGGGGTTTGGCTTTCTTT
V: TRBV4-1
D: NA
J: TRBJ1-1
size: NA

CDR3: CASSPFGTSGYNEQFF
DNA: TGCGCCAGCAGCCCGTTCGGGACTAGCGGTTACAATGAGCAGTTCTTC
V: TRBV4-1
D: TRBD2
J: TRBJ2-1
size: once

CDR3: CASSGLENTEAFF
DNA: TGTGCCAGCAGTGGACTGGAAAACACTGAAGCTTTCTTT
V: TRBV2
D: NA
J: TRBJ1-1
size: NA

CDR3: CASSSGTSGYEQYF
DNA: TGCGCCAGCAGCTCGGGGACTAGCGGCTACGAGCAGTACTTC
V: TRBV5-1
D: TRBD2
J: TRBJ2-7
size: NA

CDR3: CSVVRGLTGELFF
DNA: TGCAGCGTTGTAAGGGGGCTCACCGGGGAGCTGTTTTTT
V: TRBV29-1
D: TRBD1
J: TRBJ2-2
size: NA

CDR3: CASSHLPGNEQFF
DNA: TGCGCCAGCAGCCATTTACCGGGCAATGAGCAGTTCTTC
V: TRBV4-1
D: NA
J: TRBJ2-1
size: NA

CDR3: CASSLTDTQYF
DNA: TGTGCCAGCAGCCTCACAGATACGCAGTATTTT
V: TRBV11-2
D: NA
J: TRBJ2-3
size: NA

CDR3: CASSLMDDYTEAFF
DNA: TGTGCCAGCAGCCTCATGGACGATTACACTGAAGCTTTCTTT
V: TRBV6-5
D: NA
J: TRBJ1-1
size: NA

CDR3: CAWTEGLREQYF
DNA: TGTGCCTGGACCGAGGGTCTAAGAGAGCAGTACTTC
V: TRBV30
D: NA
J: TRBJ2-5
size: NA

CDR3: CASRRGLENEQFF
DNA: TGTGCCAGCAGGCGGGGCCTGGAGAATGAGCAGTTCTTC
V: TRBV28
D: NA
J: TRBJ2-1
size: NA

CDR3: CASSLARTGNYEQYF
DNA: TGTGCCAGCAGCTTAGCTCGGACAGGAAACTACGAGCAGTACTTC
V: TRBV7-9
D: TRBD1
J: TRBJ2-7
size: NA

CDR3: CASSLSDGTDTQYF
DNA: TGTGCCAGCAGCTTAAGTGACGGCACAGATACGCAGTATTTT
V: TRBV7-9
D: NA
J: TRBJ2-3
size: NA

CDR3: CSVGAASSYEQYF
DNA: TGCAGCGTTGGGGCGGCGAGCTCCTACGAGCAGTACTTC
V: TRBV29-1
D: NA
J: TRBJ2-7
size: NA

CDR3: CASSYGWGTNEKLFF
DNA: TGTGCCAGCAGTTACGGATGGGGTACTAATGAAAAACTGTTTTTT
V: TRBV6-5
D: NA
J: TRBJ1-4
size: NA

CDR3: CASSLGGVGGTEAFF
DNA: TGTGCCAGCAGTTTAGGAGGTGTTGGGGGCACTGAAGCTTTCTTT
V: TRBV27
D: NA
J: TRBJ1-1
size: few

CDR3: CASSLGGGNTEAFF
DNA: TGTGCCAGCAGCTTAGGGGGAGGGAACACTGAAGCTTTCTTT
V: TRBV7-9
D: NA
J: TRBJ1-1
size: NA

CDR3: CASSLSEGGDGYTF
DNA: TGTGCCAGCAGCTTATCGGAGGGAGGGGATGGCTACACCTTC
V: TRBV7-9
D: NA
J: TRBJ1-2
size: NA

CDR3: CSVPGRPNYGYTF
DNA: TGCAGCGTCCCAGGGAGGCCTAACTATGGCTACACCTTC
V: TRBV29-1
D: NA
J: TRBJ1-2
size: NA

CDR3: CAWRDGTMNTEAFF
DNA: TGTGCCTGGAGAGACGGGACCATGAACACTGAAGCTTTCTTT
V: TRBV30
D: NA
J: TRBJ1-1
size: once

CDR3: CASGGQGAVEQYF
DNA: TGTGCCAGCGGTGGACAGGGGGCGGTCGAGCAGTACTTC
V: TRBV6-6
D: TRBD1
J: TRBJ2-7
size: NA

CDR3: CASRQGTTYQPQHF
DNA: TGCGCCAGTCGACAGGGTACAACGTATCAGCCCCAGCATTTT
V: TRBV10-1
D: TRBD1
J: TRBJ1-5
size: NA

CDR3: CASSPGQFNQPQHF
DNA: TGTGCCAGCAGCCCGGGACAATTCAATCAGCCCCAGCATTTT
V: TRBV6-5
D: NA
J: TRBJ1-5
size: NA

CDR3: CATRTTGELFF
DNA: TGTGCCACCCGGACCACCGGGGAGCTGTTTTTT
V: TRBV27
D: NA
J: TRBJ2-2
size: NA

CDR3: CASSGPNEQYF
DNA: TGCGCCAGCAGCGGGCCAAACGAGCAGTACTTC
V: TRBV10-2
D: NA
J: TRBJ2-7
size: once

CDR3: CASSSGVTGELFF
DNA: TGTGCCAGCAGCTCCGGAGTTACCGGGGAGCTGTTTTTT
V: TRBV7-9
D: NA
J: TRBJ2-2
size: NA

CDR3: CASSPPGRGETQYF
DNA: TGTGCCAGCAGCCCGCCAGGGAGAGGGGAGACCCAGTACTTC
V: TRBV7-9
D: NA
J: TRBJ2-5
size: NA

CDR3: CASGFKGWPGELFF
DNA: TGTGCTAGTGGTTTTAAGGGATGGCCCGGGGAGCTGTTTTTT
V: TRBV12-5
D: NA
J: TRBJ2-2
size: NA

CDR3: CSVQGPSTRELFF
DNA: TGCAGCGTCCAGGGACCCTCGACCCGGGAGCTGTTTTTT
V: TRBV29-1
D: NA
J: TRBJ2-2
size: NA

CDR3: CASAGGRSDNEQFF
DNA: TGTGCTAGTGCCGGCGGCCGATCAGACAATGAGCAGTTCTTC
V: TRBV12-5
D: NA
J: TRBJ2-1
size: NA

CDR3: CASSYYAGTTYEQYF
DNA: TGTGCCAGCAGTTATTACGCGGGGACAACCTACGAGCAGTACTTC
V: TRBV6-6
D: NA
J: TRBJ2-7
size: NA

CDR3: CASRGGRNTGELFF
DNA: TGTGCCAGCAGAGGCGGGAGGAACACCGGGGAGCTGTTTTTT
V: TRBV6-4
D: TRBD2
J: TRBJ2-2
size: NA

CDR3: CASSLGGNGDPEQYF
DNA: TGTGCCAGCAGCTTAGGAGGTAACGGGGACCCCGAGCAGTACTTC
V: TRBV13
D: NA
J: TRBJ2-7
size: once

CDR3: CASTPGTGGHEQYF
DNA: TGTGCCAGCACCCCCGGTACAGGGGGCCACGAGCAGTACTTC
V: TRBV6-1
D: TRBD1
J: TRBJ2-7
size: NA

CDR3: CASSQGSTDTQYF
DNA: TGCGCCAGCAGCCAAGGTAGCACAGATACGCAGTATTTT
V: TRBV4-1
D: NA
J: TRBJ2-3
size: NA

CDR3: CASSPGTGELFF
DNA: TGTGCCAGCAGCCCAGGCACCGGGGAGCTGTTTTTT
V: TRBV7-8
D: NA
J: TRBJ2-2
size: once

CDR3: CASSSTELAQPYEQYF
DNA: TGTGCCAGCAGCTCGACGGAACTAGCGCAACCTTACGAGCAGTACTTC
V: TRBV11-2
D: TRBD2
J: TRBJ2-7
size: NA

CDR3: CASSFTGEGEKNIQYF
DNA: TGTGCCAGCAGTTTTACAGGGGAAGGAGAGAAAAACATTCAGTACTTC
V: TRBV6-6
D: TRBD1
J: TRBJ2-4
size: few

CDR3: CASNEEGQTGGGQYF
DNA: TGTGCCAGCAACGAAGAGGGACAGACAGGGGGAGGGCAGTATTTT
V: TRBV5-6
D: TRBD1
J: TRBJ2-3
size: NA

CDR3: CASSYSGLVNTEAFF
DNA: TGTGCCAGCAGTTACTCCGGCCTGGTGAACACTGAAGCTTTCTTT
V: TRBV6-5
D: NA
J: TRBJ1-1
size: NA

CDR3: CASSPKENYEQYF
DNA: TGTGCCAGCAGCCCCAAAGAGAACTACGAGCAGTACTTC
V: TRBV27
D: NA
J: TRBJ2-7
size: NA